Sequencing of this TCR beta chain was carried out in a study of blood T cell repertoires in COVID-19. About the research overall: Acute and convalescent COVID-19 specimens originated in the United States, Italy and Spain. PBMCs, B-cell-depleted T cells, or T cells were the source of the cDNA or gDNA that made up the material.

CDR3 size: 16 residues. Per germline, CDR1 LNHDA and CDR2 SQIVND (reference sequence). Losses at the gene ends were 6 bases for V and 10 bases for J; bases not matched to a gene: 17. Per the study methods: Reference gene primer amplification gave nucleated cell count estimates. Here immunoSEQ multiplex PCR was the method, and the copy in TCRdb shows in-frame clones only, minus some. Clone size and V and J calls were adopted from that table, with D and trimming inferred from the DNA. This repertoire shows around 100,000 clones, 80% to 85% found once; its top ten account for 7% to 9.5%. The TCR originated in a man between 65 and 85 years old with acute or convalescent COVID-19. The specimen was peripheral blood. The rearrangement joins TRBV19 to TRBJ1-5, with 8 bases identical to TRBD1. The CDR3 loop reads CASSLPRDRSGQPQHF. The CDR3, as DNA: TGTGCCAGTAGCCTACCCCGGGACAGGTCCGGTCAACCCCAGCATTTT. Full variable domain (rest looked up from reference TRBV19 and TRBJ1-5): DGGITQSPKYLFRKEGQNVTLSCEQNLNHDAMYWYRQDPGQGLRLIYYSQIVNDFQKGDIAEGYSVSREKKESFPLTVTSAQKNPTAFYLCASSLPRDRSGQPQHFGDGTRLSIL.